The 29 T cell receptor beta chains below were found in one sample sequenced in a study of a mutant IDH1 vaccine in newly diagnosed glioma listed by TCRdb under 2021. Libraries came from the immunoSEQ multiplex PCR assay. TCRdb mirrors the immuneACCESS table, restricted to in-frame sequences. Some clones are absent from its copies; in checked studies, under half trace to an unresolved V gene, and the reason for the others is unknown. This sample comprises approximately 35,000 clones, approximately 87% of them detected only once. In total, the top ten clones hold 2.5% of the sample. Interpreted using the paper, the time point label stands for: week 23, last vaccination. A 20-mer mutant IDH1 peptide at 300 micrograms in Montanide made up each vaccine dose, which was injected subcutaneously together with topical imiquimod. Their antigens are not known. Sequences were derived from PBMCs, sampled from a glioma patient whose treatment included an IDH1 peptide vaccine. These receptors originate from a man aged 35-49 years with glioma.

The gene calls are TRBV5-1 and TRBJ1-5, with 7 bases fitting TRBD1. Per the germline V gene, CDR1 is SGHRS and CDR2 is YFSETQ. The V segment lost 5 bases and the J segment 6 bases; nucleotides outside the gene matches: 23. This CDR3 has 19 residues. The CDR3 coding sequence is TGCGCCAGCAGGCCGACAGGGCGGTATACCGTGGTTCGGCCTCAGCCCCAGCATTTT. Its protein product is CASRPTGRYTVVRPQPQHF.

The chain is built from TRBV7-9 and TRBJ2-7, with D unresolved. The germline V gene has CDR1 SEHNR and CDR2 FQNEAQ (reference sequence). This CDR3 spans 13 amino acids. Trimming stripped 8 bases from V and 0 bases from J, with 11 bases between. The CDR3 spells CASASASSYEQYF. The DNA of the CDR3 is TGTGCCAGCGCCTCGGCGAGCTCCTACGAGCAGTACTTC.

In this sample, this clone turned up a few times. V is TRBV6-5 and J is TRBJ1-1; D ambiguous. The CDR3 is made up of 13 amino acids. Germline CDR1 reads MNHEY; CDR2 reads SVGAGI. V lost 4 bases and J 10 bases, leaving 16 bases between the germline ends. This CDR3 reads CASSSDTPRRAFF. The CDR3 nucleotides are TGTGCCAGCAGTTCTGACACCCCTAGGCGAGCTTTCTTT.

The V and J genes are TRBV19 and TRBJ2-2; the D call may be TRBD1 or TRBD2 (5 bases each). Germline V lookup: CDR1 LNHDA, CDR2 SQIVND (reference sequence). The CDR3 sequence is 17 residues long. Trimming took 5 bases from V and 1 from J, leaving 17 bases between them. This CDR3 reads CASSAPRRGGNTGELFF. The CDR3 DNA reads TGTGCCAGTAGTGCCCCGCGACGTGGGGGGAACACCGGGGAGCTGTTTTTT.

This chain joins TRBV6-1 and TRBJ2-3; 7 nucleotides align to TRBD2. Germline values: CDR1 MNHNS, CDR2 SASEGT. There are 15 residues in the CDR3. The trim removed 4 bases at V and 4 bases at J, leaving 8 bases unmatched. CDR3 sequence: CASSVGGWPADTQYF. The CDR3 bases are TGTGCCAGCAGTGTGGGGGGGTGGCCCGCAGATACGCAGTATTTT.

The CDR3 is CASSLFRGSEQFF. For the CDR3, the DNA is TGTGCCAGCAGCCTCTTCCGGGGTTCTGAGCAGTTCTTC. The chain couples TRBV5-4 to TRBJ2-1; D may be TRBD2 (5 bases). V shed 4 bases and J shed 9 bases, with 14 bases lying between them. Germline V gene data show CDR1 as SGHNT and CDR2 as YYREEE (reference sequence). This CDR3 spans 13 amino acids.

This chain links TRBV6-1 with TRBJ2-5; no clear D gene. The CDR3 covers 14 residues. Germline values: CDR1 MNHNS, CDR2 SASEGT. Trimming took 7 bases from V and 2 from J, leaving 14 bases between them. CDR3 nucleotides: TGTGCCAGCACCTTAGGAATGGCTCAAGAGACCCAGTACTTC. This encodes CASTLGMAQETQYF.

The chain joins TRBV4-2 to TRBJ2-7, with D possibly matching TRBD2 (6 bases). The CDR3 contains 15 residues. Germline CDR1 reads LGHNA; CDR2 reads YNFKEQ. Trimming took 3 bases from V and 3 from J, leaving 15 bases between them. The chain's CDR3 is CASSHEREAYYEQYF. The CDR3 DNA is TGTGCCAGCAGCCACGAGAGGGAGGCGTACTACGAGCAGTACTTC.

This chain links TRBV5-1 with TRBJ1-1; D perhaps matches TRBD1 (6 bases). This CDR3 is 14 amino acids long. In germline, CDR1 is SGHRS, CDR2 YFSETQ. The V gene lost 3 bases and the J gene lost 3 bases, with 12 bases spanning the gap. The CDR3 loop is CASSSQGRYTEAFF. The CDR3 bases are TGCGCCAGCAGCTCACAGGGTAGGTACACTGAAGCTTTCTTT.

The CDR3 nucleotides are TGTGCCAGCAGTGCACTAGCGGGGACAGGGGAGCAGTACGTC. This gives the protein CASSALAGTGEQYV. The chain links TRBV2 to TRBJ2-7, with D perhaps matching TRBD2 (10 bases). This CDR3 is built from 14 residues. The germline CDR1 and CDR2 sequences are SNHLY and FYNNEI. Trimming left V 4 bases short and J 7 bases short, with 17 bases between.

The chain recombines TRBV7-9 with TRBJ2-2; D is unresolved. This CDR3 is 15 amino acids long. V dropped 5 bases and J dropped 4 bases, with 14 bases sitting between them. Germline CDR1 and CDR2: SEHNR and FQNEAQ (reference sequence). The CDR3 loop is CASSPETLSTGELFF. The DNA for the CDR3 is TGTGCCAGCAGCCCTGAGACCCTTTCCACCGGGGAGCTGTTTTTT.

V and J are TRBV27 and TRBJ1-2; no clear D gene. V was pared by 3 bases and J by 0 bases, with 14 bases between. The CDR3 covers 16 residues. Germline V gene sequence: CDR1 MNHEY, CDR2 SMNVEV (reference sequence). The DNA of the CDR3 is TGTGCCAGCAGTTTCATGAGAGACGAAGCTAACTATGGCTACACCTTC. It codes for CASSFMRDEANYGYTF.

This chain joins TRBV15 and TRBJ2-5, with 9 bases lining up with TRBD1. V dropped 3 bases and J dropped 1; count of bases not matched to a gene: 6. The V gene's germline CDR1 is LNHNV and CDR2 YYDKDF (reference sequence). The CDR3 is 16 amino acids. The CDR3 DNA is TGTGCCACCAGCAGCCCTGACAGGGGGGCCCAAGAGACCCAGTACTTC. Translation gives CATSSPDRGAQETQYF.

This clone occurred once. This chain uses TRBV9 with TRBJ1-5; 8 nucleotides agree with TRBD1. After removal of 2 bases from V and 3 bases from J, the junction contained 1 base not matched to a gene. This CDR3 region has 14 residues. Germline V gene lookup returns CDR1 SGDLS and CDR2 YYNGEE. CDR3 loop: CASSVTGVNQPQHF. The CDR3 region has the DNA TGTGCCAGCAGCGTGACAGGGGTCAATCAGCCCCAGCATTTT.

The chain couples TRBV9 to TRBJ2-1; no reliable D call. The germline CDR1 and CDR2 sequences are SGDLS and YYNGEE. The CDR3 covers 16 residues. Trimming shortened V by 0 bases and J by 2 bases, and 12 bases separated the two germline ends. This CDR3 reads CASSVGAYRAYNEQFF. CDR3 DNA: TGTGCCAGCAGCGTAGGGGCCTATCGTGCCTACAATGAGCAGTTCTTC.

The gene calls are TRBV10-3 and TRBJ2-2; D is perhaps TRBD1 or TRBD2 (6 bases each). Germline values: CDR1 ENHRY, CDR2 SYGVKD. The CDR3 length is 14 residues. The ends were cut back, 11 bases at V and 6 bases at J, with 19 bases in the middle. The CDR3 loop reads CASRGVTTPGELFF. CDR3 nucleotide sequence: TGTGCCTCAAGGGGGGTCACAACACCCGGGGAGCTGTTTTTT.

The CDR3 spells CASSQDRGSGANVLTF. Here the CDR3 DNA reads TGTGCCAGCAGCCAAGATAGAGGTTCTGGGGCCAACGTCCTGACTTTC. The chain combines TRBV4-2 with TRBJ2-6, with no clear D. CDR3 size: 16 residues. V was clipped by 0 bases and J by 1 base, with 7 bases between them. Germline V gives CDR1 LGHNA, CDR2 YNFKEQ.

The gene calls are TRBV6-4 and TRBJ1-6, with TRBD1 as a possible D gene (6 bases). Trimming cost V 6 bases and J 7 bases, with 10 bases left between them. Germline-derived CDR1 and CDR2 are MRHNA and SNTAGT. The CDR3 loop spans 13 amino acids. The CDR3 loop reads CASSTGANSPLHF. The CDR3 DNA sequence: TGTGCCAGCAGCACGGGGGCAAATTCACCCCTCCACTTT.

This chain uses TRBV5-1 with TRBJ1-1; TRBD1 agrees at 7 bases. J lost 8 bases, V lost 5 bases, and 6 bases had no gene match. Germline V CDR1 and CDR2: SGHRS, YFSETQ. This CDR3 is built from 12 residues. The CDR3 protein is CASRVLQGEAFF. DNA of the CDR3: TGCGCCAGCAGGGTATTACAGGGGGAAGCTTTCTTT.

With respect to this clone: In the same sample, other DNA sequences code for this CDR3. Here the CDR3 reads CAISESSYEQYF. The CDR3 nucleotides are TGTGCCATCAGTGAGTCGAGTTACGAGCAGTACTTC. The chain recombines TRBV10-3 with TRBJ2-7; the D is unclear. CDR1 ENHRY and CDR2 SYGVKD come from the germline V gene. The CDR3 is made up of 12 amino acids. Trimming removed 0 bases at V and 4 bases at J, with 4 bases between.

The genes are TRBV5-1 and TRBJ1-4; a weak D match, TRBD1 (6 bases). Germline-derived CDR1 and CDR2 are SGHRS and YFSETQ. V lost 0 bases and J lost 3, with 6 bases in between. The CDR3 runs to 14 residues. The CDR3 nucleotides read TGCGCCAGCAGCTTGGCAGGGGCTAATGAAAAACTGTTTTTT. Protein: CASSLAGANEKLFF.

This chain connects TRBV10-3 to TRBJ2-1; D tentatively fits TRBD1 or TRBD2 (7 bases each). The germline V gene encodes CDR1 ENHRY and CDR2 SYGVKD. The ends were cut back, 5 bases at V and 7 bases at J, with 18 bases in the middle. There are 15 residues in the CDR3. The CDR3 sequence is CAISTTGRVENEQFF. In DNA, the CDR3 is TGTGCCATCAGTACGACAGGGAGGGTAGAAAATGAGCAGTTCTTC.

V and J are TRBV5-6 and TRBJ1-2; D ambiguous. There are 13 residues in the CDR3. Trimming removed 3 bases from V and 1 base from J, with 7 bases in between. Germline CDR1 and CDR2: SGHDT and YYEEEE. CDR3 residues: CASSSDFNYGYTF. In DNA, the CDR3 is TGTGCCAGCAGCTCCGACTTTAACTATGGCTACACCTTC.

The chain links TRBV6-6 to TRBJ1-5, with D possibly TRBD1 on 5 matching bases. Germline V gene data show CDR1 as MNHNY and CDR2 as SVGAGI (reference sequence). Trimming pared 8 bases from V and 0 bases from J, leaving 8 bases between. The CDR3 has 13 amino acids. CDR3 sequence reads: CASSQGSNQPQHF. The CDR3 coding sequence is TGTGCCAGCTCTCAGGGTAGCAATCAGCCCCAGCATTTT.

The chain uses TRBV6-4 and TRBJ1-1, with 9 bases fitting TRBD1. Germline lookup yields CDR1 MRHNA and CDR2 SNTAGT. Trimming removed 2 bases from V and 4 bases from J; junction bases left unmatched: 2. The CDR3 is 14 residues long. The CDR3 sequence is CASSDRDRATEAFF. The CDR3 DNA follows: TGTGCCAGCAGTGACCGGGACAGGGCCACTGAAGCTTTCTTT.

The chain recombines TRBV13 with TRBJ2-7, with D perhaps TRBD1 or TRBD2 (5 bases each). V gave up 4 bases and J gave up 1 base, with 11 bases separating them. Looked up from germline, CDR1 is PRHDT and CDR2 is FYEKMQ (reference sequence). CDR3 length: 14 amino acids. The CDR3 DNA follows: TGTGCCAGCAGCTCAAGGGACCATTCCTACGAGCAGTACTTC. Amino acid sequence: CASSSRDHSYEQYF.

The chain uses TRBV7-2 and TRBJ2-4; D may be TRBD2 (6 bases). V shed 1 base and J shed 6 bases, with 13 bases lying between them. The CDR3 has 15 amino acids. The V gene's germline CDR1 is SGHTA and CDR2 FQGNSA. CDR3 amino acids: CASSLGTRRGNIQYF. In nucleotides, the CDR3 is TGTGCCAGCAGCTTAGGCACCCGGCGGGGAAACATTCAGTACTTC. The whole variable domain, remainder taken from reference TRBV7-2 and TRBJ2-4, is GAGVSQSPSNKVTEKGKDVELRCDPISGHTALYWYRQSLGQGLEFLIYFQGNSAPDKSGLPSDRFSAERTGGSVSTLTIQRTQQEDSAVYLCASSLGTRRGNIQYFGAGTRLSVL.

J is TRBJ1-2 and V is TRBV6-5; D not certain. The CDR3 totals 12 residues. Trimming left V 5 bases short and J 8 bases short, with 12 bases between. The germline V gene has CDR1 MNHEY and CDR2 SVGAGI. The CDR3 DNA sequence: TGTGCCAGCAGTAACGAAGTAAGCGGCTACACCTTC. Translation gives CASSNEVSGYTF.

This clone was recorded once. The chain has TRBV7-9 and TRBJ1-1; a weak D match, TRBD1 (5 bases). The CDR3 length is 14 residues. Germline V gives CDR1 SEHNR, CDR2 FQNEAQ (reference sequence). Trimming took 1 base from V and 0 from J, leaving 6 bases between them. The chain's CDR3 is CASSLGGLNTEAFF. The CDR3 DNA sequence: TGTGCCAGCAGCTTAGGGGGGTTGAACACTGAAGCTTTCTTT.